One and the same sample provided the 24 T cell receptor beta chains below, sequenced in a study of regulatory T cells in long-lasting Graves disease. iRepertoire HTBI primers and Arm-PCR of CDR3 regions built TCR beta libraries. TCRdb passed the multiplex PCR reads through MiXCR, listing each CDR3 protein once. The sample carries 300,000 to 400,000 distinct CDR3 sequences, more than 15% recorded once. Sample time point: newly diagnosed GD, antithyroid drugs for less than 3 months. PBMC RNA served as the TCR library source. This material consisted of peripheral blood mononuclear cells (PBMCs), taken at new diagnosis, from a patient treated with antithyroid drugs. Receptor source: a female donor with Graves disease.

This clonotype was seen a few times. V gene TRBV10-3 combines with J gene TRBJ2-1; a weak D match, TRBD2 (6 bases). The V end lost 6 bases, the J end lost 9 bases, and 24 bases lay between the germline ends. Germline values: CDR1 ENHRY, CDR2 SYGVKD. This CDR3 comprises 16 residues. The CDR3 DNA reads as TGTGCCATCAGCCCCCTGACTAGTTCTCGGAATCGTGAGCAGTTCTTC. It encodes CAISPLTSSRNREQFF.

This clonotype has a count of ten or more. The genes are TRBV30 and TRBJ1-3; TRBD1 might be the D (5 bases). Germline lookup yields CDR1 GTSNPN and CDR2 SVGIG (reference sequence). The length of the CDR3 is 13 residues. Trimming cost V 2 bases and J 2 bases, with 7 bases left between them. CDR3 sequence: CAWSTGAGNTIYF. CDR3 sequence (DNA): TGTGCCTGGAGTACGGGGGCTGGAAACACCATATATTTT.

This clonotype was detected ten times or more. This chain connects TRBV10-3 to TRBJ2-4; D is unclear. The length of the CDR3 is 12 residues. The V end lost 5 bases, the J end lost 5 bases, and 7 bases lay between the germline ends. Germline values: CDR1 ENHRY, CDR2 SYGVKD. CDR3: CAISSAENIQYF. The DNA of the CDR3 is TGTGCCATCAGTTCGGCAGAAAACATTCAGTACTTC.

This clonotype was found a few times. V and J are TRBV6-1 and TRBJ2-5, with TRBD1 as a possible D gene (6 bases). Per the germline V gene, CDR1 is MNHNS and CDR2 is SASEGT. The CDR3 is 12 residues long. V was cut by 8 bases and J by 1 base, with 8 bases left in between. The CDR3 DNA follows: TGTGCCAGCTGGGGGCTCCAAGAGACCCAGTACTTC. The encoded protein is CASWGLQETQYF.

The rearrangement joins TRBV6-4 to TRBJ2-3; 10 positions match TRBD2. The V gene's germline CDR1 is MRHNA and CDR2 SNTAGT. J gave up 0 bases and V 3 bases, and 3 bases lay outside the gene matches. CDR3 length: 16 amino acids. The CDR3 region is CASSELAGASTDTQYF. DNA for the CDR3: TGTGCCAGCAGTGAGCTAGCGGGAGCCAGCACAGATACGCAGTATTTT.

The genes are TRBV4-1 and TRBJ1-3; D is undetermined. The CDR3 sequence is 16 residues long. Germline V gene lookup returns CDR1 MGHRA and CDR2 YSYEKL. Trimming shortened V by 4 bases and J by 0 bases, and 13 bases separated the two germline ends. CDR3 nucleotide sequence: TGCGCCAGCAGCCTCCAAGCTGGATACTCTGGAAACACCATATATTTT. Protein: CASSLQAGYSGNTIYF.

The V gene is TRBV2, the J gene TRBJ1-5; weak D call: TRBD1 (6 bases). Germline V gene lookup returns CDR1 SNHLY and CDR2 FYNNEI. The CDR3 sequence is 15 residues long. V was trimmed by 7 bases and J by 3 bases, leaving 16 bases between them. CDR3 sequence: CASKWGQGDNQPQHF. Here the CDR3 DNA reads TGTGCCAGCAAGTGGGGGCAGGGTGACAATCAGCCCCAGCATTTT.

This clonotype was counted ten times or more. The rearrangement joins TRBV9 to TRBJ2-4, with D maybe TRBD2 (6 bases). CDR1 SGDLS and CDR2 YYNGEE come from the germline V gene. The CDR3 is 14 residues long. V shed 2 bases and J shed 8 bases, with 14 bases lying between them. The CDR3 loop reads CASSVEGREDIQYF. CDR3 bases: TGTGCCAGCAGCGTCGAGGGCAGGGAGGACATTCAGTACTTC.

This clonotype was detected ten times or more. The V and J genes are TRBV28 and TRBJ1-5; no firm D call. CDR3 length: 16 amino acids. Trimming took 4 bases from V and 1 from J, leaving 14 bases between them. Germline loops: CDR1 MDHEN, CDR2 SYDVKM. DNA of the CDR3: TGTGCCAGCAGTTGGCGTTTTGGCCCCAGCAATCAGCCCCAGCATTTT. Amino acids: CASSWRFGPSNQPQHF.

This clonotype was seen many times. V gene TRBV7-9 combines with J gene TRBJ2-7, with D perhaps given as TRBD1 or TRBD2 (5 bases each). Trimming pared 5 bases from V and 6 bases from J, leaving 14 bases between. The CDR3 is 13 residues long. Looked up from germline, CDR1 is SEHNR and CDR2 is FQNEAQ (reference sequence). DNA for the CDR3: TGTGCCAGCAGCCAGCCTGGGACGGCCGAGCAGTACTTC. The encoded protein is CASSQPGTAEQYF.

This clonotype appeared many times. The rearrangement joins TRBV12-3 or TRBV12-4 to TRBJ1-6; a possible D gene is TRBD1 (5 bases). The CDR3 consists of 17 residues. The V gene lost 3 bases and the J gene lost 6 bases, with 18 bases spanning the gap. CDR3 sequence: CASSLGLRGIGNSPLHF. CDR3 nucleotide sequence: TGTGCCAGCAGTTTGGGGCTTCGGGGGATAGGTAATTCACCCCTCCACTTT.

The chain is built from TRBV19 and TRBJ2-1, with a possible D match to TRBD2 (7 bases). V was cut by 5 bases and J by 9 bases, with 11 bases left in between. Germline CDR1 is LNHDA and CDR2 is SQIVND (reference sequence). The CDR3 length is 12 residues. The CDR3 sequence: CASSYREGEQFF. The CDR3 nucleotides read TGTGCCAGTAGTTACAGGGAGGGTGAGCAGTTCTTC.

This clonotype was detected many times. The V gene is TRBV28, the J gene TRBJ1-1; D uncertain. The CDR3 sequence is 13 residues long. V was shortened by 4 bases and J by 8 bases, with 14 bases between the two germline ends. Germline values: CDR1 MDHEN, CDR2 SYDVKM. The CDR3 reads CASSSHIGLEAFF. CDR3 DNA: TGTGCCAGCAGTTCACATATCGGACTAGAAGCTTTCTTT.

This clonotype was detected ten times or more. This CDR3 reads CASSEPQEAFF. The CDR3 DNA sequence: TGTGCCAGCAGTGAGCCGCAGGAAGCTTTCTTT. The chain has TRBV6-1 and TRBJ1-1; D remains unclear. In germline, CDR1 is MNHNS, CDR2 SASEGT. This CDR3 contains 11 residues. Trimming cost V 3 bases and J 8 bases, with 7 bases left between them.

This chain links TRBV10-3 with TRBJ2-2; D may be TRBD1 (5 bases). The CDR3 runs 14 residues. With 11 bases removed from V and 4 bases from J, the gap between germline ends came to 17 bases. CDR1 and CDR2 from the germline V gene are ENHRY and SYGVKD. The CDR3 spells CAVGSGQFTGELFF. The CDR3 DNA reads TGTGCCGTGGGCTCAGGACAATTCACCGGGGAGCTGTTTTTT.

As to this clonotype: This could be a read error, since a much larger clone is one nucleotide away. CDR3: CASSLTVAGPKGNEQYF. The DNA for the CDR3 is TGTGCCAGCAGCCTAACGGTAGCGGGACCGAAGGGCAATGAGCAGTACTTC. This chain connects TRBV7-3 to TRBJ2-7; 8 positions match TRBD2. The CDR3 has 17 residues. Germline V CDR1 and CDR2: SGHTA, FQGTGA.

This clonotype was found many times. Here the CDR3 reads CASSHQNRLGQETQYF. The DNA of the CDR3 is TGTGCCAGCAGCCATCAGAATAGGTTGGGGCAAGAGACCCAGTACTTC. The chain links TRBV27 to TRBJ2-5; D is undetermined. The germline gives CDR1 MNHEY, CDR2 SMNVEV (reference sequence). The CDR3 has 16 residues. Trimming took 6 bases from V and 2 from J, leaving 19 bases between them.

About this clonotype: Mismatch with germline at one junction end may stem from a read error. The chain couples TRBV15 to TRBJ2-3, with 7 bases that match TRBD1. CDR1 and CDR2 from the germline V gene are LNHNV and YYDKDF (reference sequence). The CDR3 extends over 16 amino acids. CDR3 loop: CAARILAGTAPDTQYF. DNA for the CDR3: TGTGCCGCCAGAATTTTGGCCGGGACAGCCCCAGATACGCAGTATTTT.

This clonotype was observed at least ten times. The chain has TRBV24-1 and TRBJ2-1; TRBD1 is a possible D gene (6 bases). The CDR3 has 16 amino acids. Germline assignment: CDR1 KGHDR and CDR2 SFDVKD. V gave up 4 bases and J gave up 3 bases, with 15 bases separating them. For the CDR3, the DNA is TGTGCCACCAGTGACTCCGGGACATGGTTCTACAATGAGCAGTTCTTC. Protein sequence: CATSDSGTWFYNEQFF.

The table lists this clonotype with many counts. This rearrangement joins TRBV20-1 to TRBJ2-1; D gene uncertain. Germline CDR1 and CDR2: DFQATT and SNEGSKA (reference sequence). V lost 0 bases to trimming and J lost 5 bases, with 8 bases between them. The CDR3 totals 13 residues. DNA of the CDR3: TGCAGTGCTAGAGAGACCTCGCACAATGAGCAGTTCTTC. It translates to CSARETSHNEQFF.

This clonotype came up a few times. The CDR3 loop is CSARTLYGTSGRALYNEQFF. DNA of the CDR3: TGCAGTGCTAGAACTCTATACGGGACTAGCGGGAGGGCCCTCTACAATGAGCAGTTCTTC. V usage is TRBV20-1 and J usage is TRBJ2-1, with 16 bases aligning to TRBD2. V lost 2 bases, J lost 3 bases, and 13 bases stayed unmatched. Germline assignment: CDR1 DFQATT and CDR2 SNEGSKA (reference sequence). This CDR3 region has 20 residues.

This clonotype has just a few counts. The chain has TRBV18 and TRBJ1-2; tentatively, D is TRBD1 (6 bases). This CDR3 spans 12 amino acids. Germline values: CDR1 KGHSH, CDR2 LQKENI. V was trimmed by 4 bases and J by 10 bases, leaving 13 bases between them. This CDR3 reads CASSRTAEDYTF. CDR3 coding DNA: TGTGCCAGCTCACGGACAGCGGAGGACTACACCTTC.

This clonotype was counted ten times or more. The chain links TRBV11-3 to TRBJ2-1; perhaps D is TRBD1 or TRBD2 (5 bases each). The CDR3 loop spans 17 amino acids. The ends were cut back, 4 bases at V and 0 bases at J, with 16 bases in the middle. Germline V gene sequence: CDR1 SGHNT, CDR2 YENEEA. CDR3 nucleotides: TGTGCCAGCAGCTCAGAGGTGAGGGGCAGCTCCTACAATGAGCAGTTCTTC. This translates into CASSSEVRGSSYNEQFF.

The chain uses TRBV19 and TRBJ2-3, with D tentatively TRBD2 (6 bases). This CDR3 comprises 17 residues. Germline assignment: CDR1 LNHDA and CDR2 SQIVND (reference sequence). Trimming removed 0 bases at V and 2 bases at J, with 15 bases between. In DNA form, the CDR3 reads TGTGCCAGTAGTATAGATCAGGCGGGGACGGCCACAGATACGCAGTATTTT. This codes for CASSIDQAGTATDTQYF. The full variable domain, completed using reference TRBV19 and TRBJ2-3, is DGGITQSPKYLFRKEGQNVTLSCEQNLNHDAMYWYRQDPGQGLRLIYYSQIVNDFQKGDIAEGYSVSREKKESFPLTVTSAQKNPTAFYLCASSIDQAGTATDTQYFGPGTRLTVL.